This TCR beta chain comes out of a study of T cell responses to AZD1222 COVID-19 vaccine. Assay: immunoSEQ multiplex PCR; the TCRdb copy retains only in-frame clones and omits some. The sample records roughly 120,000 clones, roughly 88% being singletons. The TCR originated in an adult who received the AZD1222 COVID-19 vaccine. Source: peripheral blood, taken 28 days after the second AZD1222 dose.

Written as DNA, the CDR3 is TGTGCCAGCAGCCCCCAGACAGGGTTTGCACCCCTCCACTTT. Its protein is CASSPQTGFAPLHF. The chain has TRBV3-1 (or the pseudogene TRBV3-2) and TRBJ1-6; 7 nucleotides align to TRBD1. V shed 4 bases, J shed 11 bases, and the junction held 8 bases outside the gene matches. The CDR3 runs to 14 residues. Germline CDR1 is LGHDT and CDR2 is YNNKEL (reference sequence).